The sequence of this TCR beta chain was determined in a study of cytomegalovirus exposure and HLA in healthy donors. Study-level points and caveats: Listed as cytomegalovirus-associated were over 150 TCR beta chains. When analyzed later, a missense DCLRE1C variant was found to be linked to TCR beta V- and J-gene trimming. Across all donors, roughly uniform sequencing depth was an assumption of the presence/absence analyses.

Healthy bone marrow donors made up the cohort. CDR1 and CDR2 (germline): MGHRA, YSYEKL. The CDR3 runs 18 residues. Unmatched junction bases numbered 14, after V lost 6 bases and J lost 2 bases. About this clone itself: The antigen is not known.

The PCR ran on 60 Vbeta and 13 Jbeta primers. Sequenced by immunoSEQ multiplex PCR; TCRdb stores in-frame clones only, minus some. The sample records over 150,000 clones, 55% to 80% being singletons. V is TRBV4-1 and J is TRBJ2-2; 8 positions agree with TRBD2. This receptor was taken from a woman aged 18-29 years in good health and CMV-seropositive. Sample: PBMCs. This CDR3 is CASRPPRGAGANTGELFF. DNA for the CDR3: TGCGCCAGCAGACCTCCGCGGGGAGCGGGGGCAAACACCGGGGAGCTGTTTTTT.